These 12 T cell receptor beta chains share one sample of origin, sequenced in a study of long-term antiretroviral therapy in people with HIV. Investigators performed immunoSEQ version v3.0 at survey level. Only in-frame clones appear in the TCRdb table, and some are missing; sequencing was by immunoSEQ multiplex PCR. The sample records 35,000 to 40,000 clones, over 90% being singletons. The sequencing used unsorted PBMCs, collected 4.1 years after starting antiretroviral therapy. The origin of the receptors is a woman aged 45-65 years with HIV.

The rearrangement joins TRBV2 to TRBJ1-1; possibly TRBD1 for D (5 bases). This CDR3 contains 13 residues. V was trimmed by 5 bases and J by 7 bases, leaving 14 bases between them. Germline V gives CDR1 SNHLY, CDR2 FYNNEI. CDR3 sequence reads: CASSHDTGLEAFF. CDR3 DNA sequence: TGTGCCAGCAGTCACGACACAGGCCTTGAAGCTTTCTTT.

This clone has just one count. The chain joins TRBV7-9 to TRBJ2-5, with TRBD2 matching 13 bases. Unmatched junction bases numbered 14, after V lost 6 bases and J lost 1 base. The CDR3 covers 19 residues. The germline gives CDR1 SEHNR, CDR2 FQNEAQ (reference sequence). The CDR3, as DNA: TGTGCCAGCAGTTTCCGACTAGCGGGGGGATCCCAACGCCAAGAGACCCAGTACTTC. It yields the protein CASSFRLAGGSQRQETQYF.

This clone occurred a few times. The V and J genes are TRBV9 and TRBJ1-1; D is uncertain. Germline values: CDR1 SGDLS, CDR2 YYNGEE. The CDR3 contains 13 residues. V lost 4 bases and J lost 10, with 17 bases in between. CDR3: CASSLHEGVTAFF. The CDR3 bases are TGTGCCAGCAGCCTCCATGAGGGTGTGACAGCTTTCTTT.

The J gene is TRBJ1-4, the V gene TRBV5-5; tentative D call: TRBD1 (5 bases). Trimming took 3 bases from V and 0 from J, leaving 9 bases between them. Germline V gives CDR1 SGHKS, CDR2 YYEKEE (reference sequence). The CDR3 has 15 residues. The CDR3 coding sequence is TGTGCCAGCAGCTCGGGGACGGCAACTAATGAAAAACTGTTTTTT. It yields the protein CASSSGTATNEKLFF.

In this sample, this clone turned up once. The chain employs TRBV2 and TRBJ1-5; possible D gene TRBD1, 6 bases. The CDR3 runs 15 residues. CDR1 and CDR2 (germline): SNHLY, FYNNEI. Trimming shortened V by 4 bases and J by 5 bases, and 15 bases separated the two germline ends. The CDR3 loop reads CASSGGQGRYQPQHF. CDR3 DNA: TGTGCCAGCAGTGGGGGGCAGGGCCGATATCAGCCCCAGCATTTT. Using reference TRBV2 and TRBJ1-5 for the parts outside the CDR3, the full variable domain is EPEVTQTPSHQVTQMGQEVILRCVPISNHLYFYWYRQILGQKVEFLVSFYNNEISEKSEIFDDQFSVERPDGSNFTLKIRSTKLEDSAMYFCASSGGQGRYQPQHFGDGTRLSIL.

The CDR3 sequence is CSAIAGGRETQYF. DNA for the CDR3: TGCAGCGCCATAGCGGGGGGGCGTGAGACCCAGTACTTC. The chain is built from TRBV29-1 and TRBJ2-5, with TRBD2 identical over 11 bases. The CDR3 is 13 amino acids. Looked up from germline, CDR1 is SQVTM and CDR2 is ANQGSEA. V dropped 7 bases and J dropped 5; count of bases not matched to a gene: 6. Variable domain in full (rest from reference TRBV29-1 and TRBJ2-5): SAVISQKPSRDICQRGTSLTIQCQVDSQVTMMFWYRQQPGQSLTLIATANQGSEATYESGFVIDKFPISRPNLTFSTLTVSNMSPEDSSIYLCSAIAGGRETQYFGPGTRLLVL.

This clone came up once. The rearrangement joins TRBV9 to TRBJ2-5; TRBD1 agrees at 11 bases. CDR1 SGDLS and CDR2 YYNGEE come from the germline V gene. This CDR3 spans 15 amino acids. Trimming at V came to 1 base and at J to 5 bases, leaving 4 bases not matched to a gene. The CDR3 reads CASSVRTGGVETQYF. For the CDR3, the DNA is TGTGCCAGCAGCGTACGGACAGGGGGCGTCGAGACCCAGTACTTC.

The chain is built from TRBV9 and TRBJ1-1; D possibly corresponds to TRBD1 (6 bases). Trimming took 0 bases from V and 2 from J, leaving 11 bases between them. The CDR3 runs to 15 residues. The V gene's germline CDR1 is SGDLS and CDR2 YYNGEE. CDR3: CASSVVQGGNTEAFF. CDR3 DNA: TGTGCCAGCAGCGTAGTCCAAGGGGGAAACACTGAAGCTTTCTTT.

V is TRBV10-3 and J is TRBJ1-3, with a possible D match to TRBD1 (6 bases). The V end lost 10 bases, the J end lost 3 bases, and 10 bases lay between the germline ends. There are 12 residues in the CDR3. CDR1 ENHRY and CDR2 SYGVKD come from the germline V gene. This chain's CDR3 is CATGQLGNTIYF. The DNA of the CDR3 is TGTGCCACCGGACAGCTTGGAAACACCATATATTTT.

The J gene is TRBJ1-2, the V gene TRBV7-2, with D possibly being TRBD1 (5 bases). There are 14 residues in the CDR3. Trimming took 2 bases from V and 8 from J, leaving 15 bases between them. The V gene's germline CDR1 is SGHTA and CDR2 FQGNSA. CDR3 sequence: CASSLNVPGRGYTF. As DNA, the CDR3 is TGTGCCAGCAGCTTAAACGTGCCAGGGCGAGGCTACACCTTC.

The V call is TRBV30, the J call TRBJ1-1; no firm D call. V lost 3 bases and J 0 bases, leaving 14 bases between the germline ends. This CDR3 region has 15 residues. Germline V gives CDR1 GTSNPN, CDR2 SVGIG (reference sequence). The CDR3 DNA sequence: TGTGCCTGGAGCGTTGGACCGCTAATGAACACTGAAGCTTTCTTT. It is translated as CAWSVGPLMNTEAFF.

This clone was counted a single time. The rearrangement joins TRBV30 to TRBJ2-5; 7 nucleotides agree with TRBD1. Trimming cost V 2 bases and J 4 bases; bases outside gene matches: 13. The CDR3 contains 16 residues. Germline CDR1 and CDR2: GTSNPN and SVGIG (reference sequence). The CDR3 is CAWSSNRGRFAETQYF. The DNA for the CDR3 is TGTGCCTGGAGTTCCAACAGGGGAAGGTTTGCAGAGACCCAGTACTTC.